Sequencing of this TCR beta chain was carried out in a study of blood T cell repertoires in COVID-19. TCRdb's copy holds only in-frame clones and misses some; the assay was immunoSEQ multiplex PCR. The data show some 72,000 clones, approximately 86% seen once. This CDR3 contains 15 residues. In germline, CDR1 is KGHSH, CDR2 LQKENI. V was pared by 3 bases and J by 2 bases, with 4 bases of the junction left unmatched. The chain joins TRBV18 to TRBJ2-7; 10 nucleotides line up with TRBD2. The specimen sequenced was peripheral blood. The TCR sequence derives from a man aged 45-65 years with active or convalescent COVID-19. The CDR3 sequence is CASSPPSGGTYEQYF. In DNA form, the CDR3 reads TGTGCCAGCTCACCCCCTAGCGGGGGCACCTACGAGCAGTACTTC. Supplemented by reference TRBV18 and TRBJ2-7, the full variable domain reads NAGVMQNPRHLVRRRGQEARLRCSPMKGHSHVYWYRQLPEEGLKFMVYLQKENIIDESGMPKERFSAEFPKEGPSILRIQQVVRGDSAAYFCASSPPSGGTYEQYFGPGTRLTVT.